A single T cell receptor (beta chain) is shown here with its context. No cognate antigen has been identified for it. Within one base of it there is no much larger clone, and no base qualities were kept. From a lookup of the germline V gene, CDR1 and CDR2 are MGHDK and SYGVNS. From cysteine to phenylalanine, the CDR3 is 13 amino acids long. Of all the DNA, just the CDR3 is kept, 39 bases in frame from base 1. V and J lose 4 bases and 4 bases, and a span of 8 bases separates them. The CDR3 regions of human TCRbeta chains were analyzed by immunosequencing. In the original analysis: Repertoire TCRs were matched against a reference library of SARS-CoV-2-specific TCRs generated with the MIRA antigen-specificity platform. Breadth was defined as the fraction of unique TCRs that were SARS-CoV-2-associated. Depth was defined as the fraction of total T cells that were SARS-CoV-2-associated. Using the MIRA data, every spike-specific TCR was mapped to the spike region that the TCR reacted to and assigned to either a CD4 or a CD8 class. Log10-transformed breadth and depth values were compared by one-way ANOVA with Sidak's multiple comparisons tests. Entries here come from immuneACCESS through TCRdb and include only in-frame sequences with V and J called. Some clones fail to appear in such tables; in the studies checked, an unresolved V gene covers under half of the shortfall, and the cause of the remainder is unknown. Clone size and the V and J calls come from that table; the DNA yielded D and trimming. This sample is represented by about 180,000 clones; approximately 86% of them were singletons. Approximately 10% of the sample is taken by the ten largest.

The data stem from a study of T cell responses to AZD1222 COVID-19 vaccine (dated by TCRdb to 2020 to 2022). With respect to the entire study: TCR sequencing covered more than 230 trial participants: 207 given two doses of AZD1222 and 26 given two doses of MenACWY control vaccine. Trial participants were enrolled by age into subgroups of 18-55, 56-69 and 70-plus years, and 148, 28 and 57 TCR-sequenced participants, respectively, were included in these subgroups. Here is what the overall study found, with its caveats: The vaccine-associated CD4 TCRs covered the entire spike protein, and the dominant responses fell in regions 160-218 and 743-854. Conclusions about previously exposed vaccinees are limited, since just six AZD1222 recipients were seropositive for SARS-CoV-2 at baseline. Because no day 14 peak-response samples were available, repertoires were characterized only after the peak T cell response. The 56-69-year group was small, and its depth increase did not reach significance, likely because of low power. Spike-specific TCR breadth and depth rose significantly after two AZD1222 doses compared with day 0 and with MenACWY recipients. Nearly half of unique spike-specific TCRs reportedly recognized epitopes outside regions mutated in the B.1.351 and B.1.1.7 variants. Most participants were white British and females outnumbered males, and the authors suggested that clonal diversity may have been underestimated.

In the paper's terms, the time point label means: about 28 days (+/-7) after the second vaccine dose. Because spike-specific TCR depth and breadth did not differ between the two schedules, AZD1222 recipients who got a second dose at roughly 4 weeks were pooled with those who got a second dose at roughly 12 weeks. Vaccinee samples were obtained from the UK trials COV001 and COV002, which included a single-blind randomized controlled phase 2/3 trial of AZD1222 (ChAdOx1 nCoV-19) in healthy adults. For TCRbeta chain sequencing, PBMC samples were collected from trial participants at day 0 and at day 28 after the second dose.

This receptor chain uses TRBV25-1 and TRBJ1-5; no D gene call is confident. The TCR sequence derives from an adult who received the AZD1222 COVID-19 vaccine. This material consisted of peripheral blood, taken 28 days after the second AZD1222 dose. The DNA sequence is TGTGCCAGCAGTGGAGGAGGGAATCAGCCCCAGCATTTT. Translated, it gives CASSGGGNQPQHF.